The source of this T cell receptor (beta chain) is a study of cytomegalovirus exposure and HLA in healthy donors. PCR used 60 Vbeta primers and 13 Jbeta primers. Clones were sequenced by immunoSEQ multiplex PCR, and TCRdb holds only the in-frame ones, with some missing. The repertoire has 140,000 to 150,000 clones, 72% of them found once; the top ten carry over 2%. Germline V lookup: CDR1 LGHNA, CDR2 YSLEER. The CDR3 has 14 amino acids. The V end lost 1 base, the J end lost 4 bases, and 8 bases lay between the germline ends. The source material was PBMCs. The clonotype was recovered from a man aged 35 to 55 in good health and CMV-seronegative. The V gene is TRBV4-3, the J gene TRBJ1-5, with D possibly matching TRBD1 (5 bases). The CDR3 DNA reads TGCGCCAGCAGCCAAGGACAGACGAATCAGCCCCAGCATTTT. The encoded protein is CASSQGQTNQPQHF.